The 30 T cell receptor beta chains listed next were all sequenced from one sample in a study of post-analysis software for immune sequencing data. Study-level findings and limits: In patients, TRBV5-6, TRBV5-1 and TRBV20-1 belonged to roughly 5 TRBV segments found more frequently than in controls.

Researchers reported that TCR beta cDNA libraries carried unique molecular identifiers. TCRdb called the PCR reads again in MiXCR, with one record for every CDR3 protein. The data contain about 380,000 distinct CDR3 sequences, 30% to 45% of them seen just once; the ten biggest clones take up around an eighth. Their recognized antigens are unknown. Material for sequencing was blood. The receptors originated from a girl under 18 with multiple sclerosis.

This clonotype was seen a handful of times. The rearrangement links TRBV7-9 to TRBJ1-2; 9 bases are a match to TRBD1. CDR1 and CDR2 (germline): SEHNR, FQNEAQ (reference sequence). This CDR3 contains 16 residues. The V segment lost 2 bases and the J segment 4 bases; nucleotides outside the gene matches: 8. The CDR3 nucleotides read TGTGCCAGCAGCTTATCTACGGGACAGGGAACCTATGGCTACACCTTC. Translation: CASSLSTGQGTYGYTF.

The V gene is TRBV12-3 or TRBV12-4, the J gene TRBJ2-1, with TRBD1 as a possible D gene (5 bases). Trimming removed 6 bases from V and 4 bases from J, with 16 bases in between. The CDR3 is 15 amino acids. The CDR3 region has the DNA TGTGCCAGCAGCAAGACAGAAGACGGGTACAATGAGCAGTTCTTC. The encoded protein is CASSKTEDGYNEQFF.

The V call is TRBV2, the J call TRBJ2-1; D possibly corresponds to TRBD2 (7 bases). V gave up 4 bases and J gave up 4 bases, with 14 bases separating them. CDR3 size: 15 residues. Germline V CDR1 and CDR2: SNHLY, FYNNEI. CDR3 amino acids: CASSATGGVYNEQFF. DNA for the CDR3: TGTGCCAGCAGTGCAACGGGGGGCGTATACAATGAGCAGTTCTTC. Drawing the rest from reference TRBV2 and TRBJ2-1, the complete variable domain is EPEVTQTPSHQVTQMGQEVILRCVPISNHLYFYWYRQILGQKVEFLVSFYNNEISEKSEIFDDQFSVERPDGSNFTLKIRSTKLEDSAMYFCASSATGGVYNEQFFGPGTRLTVL.

This chain uses TRBV7-9 with TRBJ2-4; D gene uncertain. Germline CDR1 SEHNR, CDR2 FQNEAQ (reference sequence). There are 12 residues in the CDR3. With 7 bases removed from V and 0 bases from J, the gap between germline ends came to 4 bases. CDR3 DNA sequence: TGTGCCAGCACCCCAGCCAAAAACATTCAGTACTTC. Residues: CASTPAKNIQYF.

The chain uses TRBV6-5 and TRBJ1-1; 8 bases are shared with TRBD1. Trimming removed 4 bases from V and 8 bases from J; junction bases left unmatched: 6. The CDR3 runs to 13 residues. CDR1 MNHEY and CDR2 SVGAGI come from the germline V gene. CDR3 region: CASSSYGQGEAFF. CDR3 DNA sequence: TGTGCCAGCAGTTCCTACGGACAGGGAGAAGCTTTCTTT.

This clonotype showed up just a few times. V usage is TRBV3-1 and J usage is TRBJ1-1, with TRBD1 matching over 9 bases. Per germline, CDR1 LGHDT and CDR2 YNNKEL (reference sequence). CDR3 length equals 14 residues. The V and J ends lost 3 bases and 8 bases, in that order; junction bases with no gene match: 7. DNA for the CDR3: TGTGCCAGCAGCCAGGGGGGACAGGGTATGGAAGCTTTCTTT. Encoded protein: CASSQGGQGMEAFF. The whole variable domain, filled in from reference TRBV3-1 and TRBJ1-1, reads DTAVSQTPKYLVTQMGNDKSIKCEQNLGHDTMYWYKQDSKKFLKIMFSYNNKELIINETVPNRFSPKSPDKAHLNLHINSLELGDSAVYFCASSQGGQGMEAFFGQGTRLTVV.

The rearrangement links TRBV18 to TRBJ2-5; 7 bases fit TRBD1. This CDR3 is 15 amino acids long. Germline CDR1 is KGHSH and CDR2 is LQKENI. V lost 2 bases and J lost 5; bases outside the gene matches: 8. Here the CDR3 reads CASSPGTARRETQYF. DNA for the CDR3: TGTGCCAGCTCACCAGGGACAGCGAGGAGGGAGACCCAGTACTTC.

About this clonotype: The junction shows a germline mismatch at one end, possibly a read error. J is TRBJ2-1 and V is TRBV3-1; D is undetermined. Per germline, CDR1 LGHDT and CDR2 YNNKEL (reference sequence). The CDR3 covers 12 residues. This chain's CDR3 is CASSQGAYEQFF. For the CDR3, the DNA is TGCGCCAGCAGCCAAGGAGCCTATGAGCAGTTCTTC.

Only one count was recorded for this clonotype. The rearrangement joins TRBV9 to TRBJ2-3; D is ambiguous. CDR1 and CDR2 (germline): SGDLS, YYNGEE. The length of the CDR3 is 14 residues. Between the trimmed V and J ends, which lost 3 bases and 6 bases, there was a span of 14 bases. The CDR3 DNA is TGTGCCAGCAGCGGAAGTGCCGATCGGGATACGCAGTATTTT. It encodes CASSGSADRDTQYF.

In this sample, this clonotype turned up once. This sequence joins TRBV11-2 and TRBJ2-5, with TRBD2 as a possible D gene (5 bases). Germline lookup yields CDR1 SGHAT and CDR2 FQNNGV. The CDR3 is 16 amino acids. The V and J ends lost 0 bases and 4 bases respectively, with 15 bases between them. CDR3 residues: CASSLDWSGMGETQYF. As DNA, the CDR3 is TGTGCCAGCAGCTTAGATTGGTCGGGGATGGGAGAGACCCAGTACTTC.

The genes are TRBV6-6 and TRBJ1-6; D remains unclear. The CDR3 has 14 amino acids. CDR1 and CDR2 from the germline V gene are MNHNY and SVGAGI (reference sequence). V lost 2 bases to trimming and J lost 5 bases, with 7 bases between them. The CDR3 nucleotides read TGTGCCAGCAGTTACGGCCGGGATAATTCACCCCTCCACTTT. Translated: CASSYGRDNSPLHF.

The rearrangement links TRBV6-5 to TRBJ2-7, with 7 bases matching TRBD1. The CDR3 runs to 15 residues. Losses at the gene ends were 7 bases for V and 3 bases for J; bases not matched to a gene: 12. The germline gives CDR1 MNHEY, CDR2 SVGAGI. CDR3 sequence: CASTKYGDSYYEQYF. The CDR3 nucleotides are TGTGCCAGCACTAAGTACGGGGACAGTTACTACGAGCAGTACTTC.

The chain joins TRBV5-1 to TRBJ2-5; D is undetermined. The J call may be mistaken, given a closer DNA end match to TRBJ2-7. CDR1 and CDR2 from the germline V gene are SGHRS and YFSETQ. The CDR3 is made up of 13 amino acids. The CDR3 is CASSLDRSHEQYF. DNA of the CDR3: TGCGCCAGCAGCTTGGACCGTTCCCACGAGCAGTACTTC.

V and J are TRBV4-2 and TRBJ1-2, with D possibly matching TRBD1 (6 bases). Germline CDR1 and CDR2: LGHNA and YNFKEQ. The V end lost 0 bases, the J end lost 4 bases, and 12 bases lay between the germline ends. The length of the CDR3 is 15 residues. The CDR3 DNA follows: TGTGCCAGCAGCCAAGACGCGGGGGACATCTATGGCTACACCTTC. This translates into CASSQDAGDIYGYTF.

This chain joins TRBV7-2 and TRBJ2-3, with TRBD2 matching over 10 bases. Germline V gives CDR1 SGHTA, CDR2 FQGNSA. V trimming: 1 base; J trimming: 6 bases; junction bases outside the gene matches: 13. CDR3 length: 18 residues. The CDR3 bases are TGTGCCAGCAGCTTAGTAGCGGGGGGTTCTGCAATGCCGGATACGCAGTATTTT. Translated, it gives CASSLVAGGSAMPDTQYF.

A few counts support this clonotype. The J gene is TRBJ2-5, the V gene TRBV7-9, with TRBD2 as a possible D gene (5 bases). The CDR3 is 15 amino acids. Trimming left V 1 base short and J 5 bases short, with 14 bases between. Germline assignment: CDR1 SEHNR and CDR2 FQNEAQ (reference sequence). The CDR3 loop reads CASSLVGRSGETQYF. The CDR3, as DNA: TGTGCCAGCAGCTTAGTTGGAAGAAGCGGCGAGACCCAGTACTTC.

In this sample, this clonotype turned up once. In DNA form, the CDR3 reads TGTGCCAGCAGCCCTAGGAAGGTGACTGAAGACAATGAGCAGTTCTTC. Its translation: CASSPRKVTEDNEQFF. This chain connects TRBV7-9 to TRBJ2-1; D gene unclear. V was clipped by 5 bases and J by 5 bases, with 19 bases between them. Per germline, CDR1 SEHNR and CDR2 FQNEAQ (reference sequence). The CDR3 totals 16 residues. The complete variable domain, with remaining parts taken from reference TRBV7-9 and TRBJ2-1, reads DTGVSQNPRHKITKRGQNVTFRCDPISEHNRLYWYRQTLGQGPEFLTYFQNEAQLEKSRLLSDRFSAERPKGSFSTLEIQRTEQGDSAMYLCASSPRKVTEDNEQFFGPGTRLTVL.

The chain recombines TRBV7-2 with TRBJ2-7, with 9 bases that match TRBD2. Per germline, CDR1 SGHTA and CDR2 FQGNSA. The CDR3 has 13 amino acids. This chain's CDR3 is CVTRGGGAYEQYF. CDR3 sequence (DNA): TGTGTCACACGGGGCGGGGGGGCCTACGAGCAGTACTTC.

This clonotype was seen a handful of times. The V and J genes are TRBV10-3 and TRBJ1-2, with D maybe TRBD1 (6 bases). Deletions cut 4 bases from V and 1 base from J, with 19 bases between. The V gene's germline CDR1 is ENHRY and CDR2 SYGVKD. The CDR3 totals 17 residues. The CDR3 DNA sequence: TGTGCCATCAGTGGGGGTCAGGGGAGGGAGTTTAACTATGGCTACACCTTC. This sequence encodes CAISGGQGREFNYGYTF.

The J gene is TRBJ2-6, the V gene TRBV11-2, with 11 bases identical to TRBD1. The CDR3 consists of 17 residues. CDR1 SGHAT and CDR2 FQNNGV come from the germline V gene. V shed 5 bases, J shed 4 bases, and the junction held 7 bases outside the gene matches. The chain's CDR3 is CASSGGQGARGANVLTF. The CDR3 nucleotides read TGTGCCAGCAGCGGTGGACAGGGGGCGCGAGGGGCCAACGTCCTGACTTTC.

This clonotype was found once. The rearrangement links TRBV20-1 to TRBJ1-5; a weak D match, TRBD1 (5 bases). The germline V gene has CDR1 DFQATT and CDR2 SNEGSKA (reference sequence). The length of the CDR3 is 13 residues. Trimming stripped 1 base from V and 7 bases from J, with 11 bases between. The CDR3 nucleotides read TGCAGTGCTAGAGCAGGGACGGGACAGCCCCAGCATTTT. Translated: CSARAGTGQPQHF.

The sample holds a few counts of this clonotype. The J gene is TRBJ1-2, the V gene TRBV29-1; tentatively, D is TRBD1 (5 bases). This CDR3 spans 11 amino acids. The germline gives CDR1 SQVTM, CDR2 ANQGSEA. The V gene lost 4 bases and the J gene lost 8 bases, with 11 bases spanning the gap. The DNA of the CDR3 is TGCAGCGTTGCCGGGGCGGGGGGCTACACCTTC. It yields the protein CSVAGAGGYTF.

This clonotype has ten or more counts. The genes are TRBV28 and TRBJ1-5, with a possible D match to TRBD1 (6 bases). The ends were cut back, 0 bases at V and 0 bases at J, with 15 bases in the middle. Looked up from germline, CDR1 is MDHEN and CDR2 is SYDVKM. The CDR3 has 18 amino acids. Written as DNA, the CDR3 is TGTGCCAGCAGTTTATGGGACAGTCTTACCGCTAGCAATCAGCCCCAGCATTTT. Its translation is CASSLWDSLTASNQPQHF.

The genes are TRBV4-1 and TRBJ1-2; unclear D gene. The CDR3 runs 14 residues. V was pared by 4 bases and J by 5 bases, with 14 bases between. The V gene's germline CDR1 is MGHRA and CDR2 YSYEKL. The CDR3 DNA is TGCGCCAGCAGCCGGAGCGCAGTTGAGTATGGCTACACCTTC. Translation: CASSRSAVEYGYTF.

This clonotype was picked up many times. The chain combines TRBV29-1 with TRBJ2-7, with D tentatively TRBD2 (5 bases). The CDR3 length is 12 residues. Trimming removed 3 bases at V and 2 bases at J, with 8 bases between. Germline CDR1 SQVTM, CDR2 ANQGSEA. For the CDR3, the DNA is TGCAGCGTTGAGGAGGAGACCTACGAGCAGTACTTC. Protein product: CSVEEETYEQYF.

The CDR3 nucleotides read TGCAGCGGATACAGGGGGAACAACTATGGCTACACCTTC. Its protein is CSGYRGNNYGYTF. The V and J genes are TRBV29-1 and TRBJ1-2; TRBD1 agrees at 8 bases. The CDR3 runs to 13 residues. Germline V gives CDR1 SQVTM, CDR2 ANQGSEA. V lost 7 bases, J lost 2 bases, and 6 bases stayed unmatched. Full variable domain (outside the CDR3, taken from reference TRBV29-1 and TRBJ1-2): SAVISQKPSRDICQRGTSLTIQCQVDSQVTMMFWYRQQPGQSLTLIATANQGSEATYESGFVIDKFPISRPNLTFSTLTVSNMSPEDSSIYLCSGYRGNNYGYTFGSGTRLTVV.

This clonotype is a singleton in its sample. This chain connects TRBV20-1 to TRBJ2-3, with 7 bases matching TRBD2. This CDR3 has 15 residues. Germline CDR1 reads DFQATT; CDR2 reads SNEGSKA (reference sequence). V lost 4 bases to trimming and J lost 0 bases; unmatched junction nucleotides: 7. In nucleotides, the CDR3 is TGCAGTGCTAAAGCGGGAAGTGCTAGCACAGATACGCAGTATTTT. It translates to CSAKAGSASTDTQYF.

The rearrangement uses TRBV11-2 and TRBJ1-1; TRBD1 is a possible D gene (5 bases). This CDR3 region has 15 residues. V lost 0 bases and J 0 bases, leaving 8 bases between the germline ends. Germline V lookup: CDR1 SGHAT, CDR2 FQNNGV. The CDR3 sequence: CASSLEGTLNTEAFF. The DNA for the CDR3 is TGTGCCAGCAGCTTAGAAGGGACGTTGAACACTGAAGCTTTCTTT.

V is TRBV7-9 and J is TRBJ1-1, with D tentatively TRBD1 (5 bases). V lost 6 bases and J lost 3, with 14 bases in between. The CDR3 has 14 amino acids. The germline V gene encodes CDR1 SEHNR and CDR2 FQNEAQ (reference sequence). The CDR3 coding sequence is TGTGCCAGCAGAACGGGACGGGAGGACACTGAAGCTTTCTTT. This encodes CASRTGREDTEAFF.

This clonotype was seen many times. The rearrangement joins TRBV4-1 to TRBJ1-1; 10 nucleotides match TRBD1. Germline loops: CDR1 MGHRA, CDR2 YSYEKL. This CDR3 spans 14 amino acids. Unmatched junction bases numbered 1, after V lost 5 bases and J lost 1 base. This chain's CDR3 is CASSWDRGNTEAFF. The CDR3 nucleotides read TGCGCCAGCAGCTGGGACAGGGGGAACACTGAAGCTTTCTTT.